This TCR beta chain emerged from a study of T cells after yellow fever vaccination. The CDR3 length is 16 residues. The germline CDR1 and CDR2 sequences are SGHTA and FQGNSA. The J segment lost 7 bases and the V segment lost 4 bases, leaving 10 bases of the junction unmatched. Template switching with 5'RACE generated the TCR cDNA and added a universal primer site and UMIs. MiXCR, run by TCRdb on the 5' RACE reads, gives a single entry per CDR3 protein. This table holds hundreds of thousands of distinct CDR3 sequences, roughly 12% found once. The sample here was PBMCs, taken on the day of the yellow fever booster vaccination. This receptor was identified in a man aged 25 to 40 who received the YFV17D yellow fever vaccine. The chain links TRBV7-2 to TRBJ2-1; TRBD2 aligns across 10 bases. This CDR3 reads CASSSASGRGLNEQFF. The CDR3 coding sequence is TGTGCCAGCAGCTCCGCTAGCGGGAGAGGTTTGAATGAGCAGTTCTTC. Full variable domain (rest looked up from reference TRBV7-2 and TRBJ2-1): GAGVSQSPSNKVTEKGKDVELRCDPISGHTALYWYRQSLGQGLEFLIYFQGNSAPDKSGLPSDRFSAERTGGSVSTLTIQRTQQEDSAVYLCASSSASGRGLNEQFFGPGTRLTVL.